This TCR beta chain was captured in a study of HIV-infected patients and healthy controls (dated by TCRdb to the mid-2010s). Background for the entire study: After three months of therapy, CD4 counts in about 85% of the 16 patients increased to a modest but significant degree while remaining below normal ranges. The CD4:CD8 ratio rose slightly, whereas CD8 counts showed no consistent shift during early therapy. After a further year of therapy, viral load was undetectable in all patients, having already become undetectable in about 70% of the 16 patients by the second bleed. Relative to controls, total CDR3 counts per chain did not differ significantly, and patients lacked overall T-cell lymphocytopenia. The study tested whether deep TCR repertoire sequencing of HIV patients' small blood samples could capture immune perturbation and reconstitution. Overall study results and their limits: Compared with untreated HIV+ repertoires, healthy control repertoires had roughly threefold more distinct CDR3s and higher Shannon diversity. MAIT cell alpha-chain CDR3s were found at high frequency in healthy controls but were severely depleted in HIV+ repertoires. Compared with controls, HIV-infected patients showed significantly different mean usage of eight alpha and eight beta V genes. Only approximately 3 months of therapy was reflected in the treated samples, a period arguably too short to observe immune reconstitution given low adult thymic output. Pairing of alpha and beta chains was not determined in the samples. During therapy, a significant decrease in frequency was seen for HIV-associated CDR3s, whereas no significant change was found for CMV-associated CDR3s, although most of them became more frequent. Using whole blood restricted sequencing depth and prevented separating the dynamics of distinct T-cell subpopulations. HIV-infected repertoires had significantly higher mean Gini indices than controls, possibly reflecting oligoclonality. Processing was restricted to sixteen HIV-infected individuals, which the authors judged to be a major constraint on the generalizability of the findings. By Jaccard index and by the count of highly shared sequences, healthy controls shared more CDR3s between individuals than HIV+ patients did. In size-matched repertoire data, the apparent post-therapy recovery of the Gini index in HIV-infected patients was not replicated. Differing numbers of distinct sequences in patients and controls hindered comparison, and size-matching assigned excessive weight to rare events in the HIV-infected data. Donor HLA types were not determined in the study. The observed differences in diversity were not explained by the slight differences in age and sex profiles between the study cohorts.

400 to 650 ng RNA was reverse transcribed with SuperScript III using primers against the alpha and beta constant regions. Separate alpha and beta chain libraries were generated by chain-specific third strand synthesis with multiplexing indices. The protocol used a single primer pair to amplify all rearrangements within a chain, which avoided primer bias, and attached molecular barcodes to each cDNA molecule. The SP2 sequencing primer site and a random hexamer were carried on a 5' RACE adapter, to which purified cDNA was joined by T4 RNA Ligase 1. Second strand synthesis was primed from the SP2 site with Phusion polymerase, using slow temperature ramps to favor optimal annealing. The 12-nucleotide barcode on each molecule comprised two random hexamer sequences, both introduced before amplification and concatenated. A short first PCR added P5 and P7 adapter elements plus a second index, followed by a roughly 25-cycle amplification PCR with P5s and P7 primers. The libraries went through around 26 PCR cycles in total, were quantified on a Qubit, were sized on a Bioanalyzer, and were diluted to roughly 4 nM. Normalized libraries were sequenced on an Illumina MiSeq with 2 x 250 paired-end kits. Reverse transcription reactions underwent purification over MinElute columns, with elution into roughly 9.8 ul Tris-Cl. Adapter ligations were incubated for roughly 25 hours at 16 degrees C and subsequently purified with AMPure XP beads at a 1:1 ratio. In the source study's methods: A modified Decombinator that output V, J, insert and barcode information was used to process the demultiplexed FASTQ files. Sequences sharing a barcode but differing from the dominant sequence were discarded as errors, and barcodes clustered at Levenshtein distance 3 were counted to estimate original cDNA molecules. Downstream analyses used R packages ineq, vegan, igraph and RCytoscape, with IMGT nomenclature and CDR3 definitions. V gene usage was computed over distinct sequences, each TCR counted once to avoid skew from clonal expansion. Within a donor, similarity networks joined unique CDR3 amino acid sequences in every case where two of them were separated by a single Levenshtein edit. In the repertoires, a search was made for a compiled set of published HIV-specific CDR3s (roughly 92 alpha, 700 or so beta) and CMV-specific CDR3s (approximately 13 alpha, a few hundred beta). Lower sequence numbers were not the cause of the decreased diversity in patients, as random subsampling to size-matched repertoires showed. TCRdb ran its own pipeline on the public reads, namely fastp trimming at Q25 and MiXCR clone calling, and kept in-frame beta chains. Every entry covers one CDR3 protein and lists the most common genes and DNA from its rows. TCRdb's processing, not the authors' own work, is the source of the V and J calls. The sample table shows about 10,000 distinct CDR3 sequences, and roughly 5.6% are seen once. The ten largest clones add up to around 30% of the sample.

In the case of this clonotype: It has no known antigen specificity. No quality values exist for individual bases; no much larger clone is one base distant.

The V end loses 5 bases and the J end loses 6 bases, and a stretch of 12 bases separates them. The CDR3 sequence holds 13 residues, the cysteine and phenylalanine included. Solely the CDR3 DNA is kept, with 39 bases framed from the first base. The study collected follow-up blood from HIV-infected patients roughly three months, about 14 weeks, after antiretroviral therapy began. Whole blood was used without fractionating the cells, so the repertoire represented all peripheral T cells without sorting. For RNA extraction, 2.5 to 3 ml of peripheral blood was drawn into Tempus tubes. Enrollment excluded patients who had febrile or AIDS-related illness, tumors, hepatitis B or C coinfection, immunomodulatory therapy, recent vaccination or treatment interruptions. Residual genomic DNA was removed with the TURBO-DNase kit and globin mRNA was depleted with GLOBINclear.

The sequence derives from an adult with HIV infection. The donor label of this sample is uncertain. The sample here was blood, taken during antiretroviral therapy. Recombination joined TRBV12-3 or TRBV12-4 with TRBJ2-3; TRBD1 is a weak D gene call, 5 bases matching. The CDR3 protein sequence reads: CASSEQGADTQYF. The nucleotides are TGTGCCAGCAGTGAGCAGGGCGCCGATACGCAGTATTTT.